This T cell receptor beta chain came from a study of CD8+CD57+ T cells in acquired aplastic anemia. CDR1 LNHDA and CDR2 SQIVND come from the germline V gene (reference sequence). Unmatched junction bases numbered 2, after V lost 1 base and J lost 3 bases. This CDR3 is built from 14 residues. Both TCR beta VDJ combination and CDR3 sequence profiling were carried out. Genomic DNA was the template for this profiling. From the reads, TCRdb called clonotypes with MiXCR, one entry per CDR3 protein. The sample holds about 70,000 distinct CDR3 sequences; approximately 54% are singletons and the top ten take approximately 8.3%.

Sample: sorted CD4+, CD8+, or CD8+CD57+ T cells (not recorded which) from PBMCs. The clonotype comes from a human donor in good health, serving as a control. V and J are TRBV19 and TRBJ1-1; TRBD1 matches at 7 bases. CDR3 region: CASSIGTGDTEAFF. In nucleotides, the CDR3 is TGTGCCAGTAGTATAGGAACAGGGGACACTGAAGCTTTCTTT.